Following are 30 T cell receptor beta chains from one sample sequenced in a study of blood T cell repertoires in COVID-19. Generated by immunoSEQ multiplex PCR, the TCRdb table keeps only in-frame clones and is missing some. The sample lists about 76,000 clones; 88% were seen once. What was sequenced was peripheral blood. The receptors stem from a man aged 50 to 60 with active COVID-19.

This sequence joins TRBV7-2 and TRBJ1-2, with D perhaps matching TRBD1 (6 bases). Trimming took off 5 bases at V and 8 bases at J, with 15 bases between the two ends. The CDR3 consists of 13 residues. Germline V gives CDR1 SGHTA, CDR2 FQGNSA. CDR3 residues: CASSPQGSEGYTF. Written as DNA, the CDR3 is TGTGCCAGCAGCCCGCAGGGGAGTGAAGGCTACACCTTC.

The gene calls are TRBV7-2 and TRBJ2-7, with D possibly TRBD2 on 5 matching bases. V lost 4 bases to trimming and J lost 3 bases, with 10 bases between them. The length of the CDR3 is 13 residues. In germline, CDR1 is SGHTA, CDR2 FQGNSA. The CDR3 sequence: CASSSGWGYEQYF. The CDR3 DNA follows: TGTGCCAGCAGCTCGGGGTGGGGCTACGAGCAGTACTTC.

The rearrangement joins TRBV2 to TRBJ2-6; 9 bases line up with TRBD1. V gave up 6 bases and J gave up 1 base; unmatched junction bases: 7. The germline gives CDR1 SNHLY, CDR2 FYNNEI. The CDR3 sequence is 17 residues long. CDR3 in DNA: TGTGCCAGCAGGGCGGACAGGGGATATTCTGGGGCCAACGTCCTGACTTTC. As protein: CASRADRGYSGANVLTF.

CDR3 loop: CASSLGQVEDLGEKLFF. The DNA of the CDR3 is TGTGCCAGCAGCTTGGGGCAGGTGGAGGATCTCGGTGAAAAACTGTTTTTT. V and J are TRBV5-6 and TRBJ1-4; D gene uncertain. The CDR3 has 17 amino acids. Trimming removed 0 bases from V and 7 bases from J, with 19 bases in between. CDR1 and CDR2 from the germline V gene are SGHDT and YYEEEE.

V and J are TRBV14 and TRBJ2-1, with unresolved D. CDR1 SGHDN and CDR2 FVKESK come from the germline V gene. This CDR3 is 15 amino acids long. Trimming shortened V by 1 base and J by 4 bases, and 11 bases separated the two germline ends. CDR3 sequence reads: CASSQGRSEYNEQFF. In DNA, the CDR3 is TGTGCCAGCAGCCAAGGGAGATCTGAGTACAATGAGCAGTTCTTC.

The chain joins TRBV28 to TRBJ2-7, with D unresolved. Trimming stripped 6 bases from V and 3 bases from J, with 9 bases between. Germline V CDR1 and CDR2: MDHEN, SYDVKM. CDR3 length: 12 residues. The DNA of the CDR3 is TGTGCCAGCAGCCTACCCGGCTACGAGCAGTACTTC. This gives the protein CASSLPGYEQYF.

The table lists this clone with a count of one. V and J are TRBV9 and TRBJ1-4; possibly TRBD1 for D (5 bases). The CDR3 is made up of 14 amino acids. Germline CDR1 SGDLS, CDR2 YYNGEE. V was pared by 0 bases and J by 6 bases, with 9 bases between. In nucleotides, the CDR3 is TGTGCCAGCAGCGTAGATGTACAGGATGAAAAACTGTTTTTT. Its protein product is CASSVDVQDEKLFF.

The chain has TRBV27 and TRBJ2-1; 11 bases line up with TRBD2. CDR1 is MNHEY and CDR2 is SMNVEV in the germline V gene (reference sequence). Losses at the gene ends were 8 bases for V and 7 bases for J; bases not matched to a gene: 4. The CDR3 covers 13 residues. The CDR3 DNA sequence: TGTGCCAGCCGACTAGCGGGAAGGAATGAGCAGTTCTTC. It specifies CASRLAGRNEQFF.

Here the CDR3 DNA reads TGTGCCAGCAGTTCACTTTCTGCTCGTAGTGAGGAGCAGTTCTTC. Translation gives CASSSLSARSEEQFF. The gene calls are TRBV27 and TRBJ2-1; no reliable D call. The V and J ends lost 4 bases and 10 bases respectively, with 20 bases between them. Germline V gene sequence: CDR1 MNHEY, CDR2 SMNVEV (reference sequence). CDR3 length equals 15 residues.

The chain joins TRBV7-8 to TRBJ1-2; 9 bases agree with TRBD1. This CDR3 has 14 amino acids. The germline CDR1 and CDR2 sequences are SGHVS and FQNEAQ. Trimming took 2 bases from V and 10 from J; bases not matched to a gene: 8. The CDR3 DNA is TGTGCCAGCAGCTTAAACAGGGGGCAGGACGACTACACCTTC. Translated: CASSLNRGQDDYTF.

The chain is built from TRBV7-3 and TRBJ2-2; 7 nucleotides agree with TRBD1. CDR3 size: 15 residues. Germline assignment: CDR1 SGHTA and CDR2 FQGTGA. Trimming took 2 bases from V and 5 from J; bases not matched to a gene: 5. This chain's CDR3 is CASSLDRAGTGELFF. The CDR3 DNA sequence: TGTGCCAGCAGCTTAGACAGGGCAGGGACCGGGGAGCTGTTTTTT.

The V gene is TRBV19, the J gene TRBJ2-7; 10 nucleotides line up with TRBD1. The germline V gene has CDR1 LNHDA and CDR2 SQIVND (reference sequence). The CDR3 loop spans 14 amino acids. Trimming took 3 bases from V and 3 from J; bases not matched to a gene: 2. The CDR3 is CASSMTGGFYEQYF. The CDR3 DNA reads TGTGCCAGTAGTATGACAGGGGGCTTCTACGAGCAGTACTTC.

The rearrangement uses TRBV28 and TRBJ2-1, with D tentatively TRBD2 (5 bases). The germline CDR1 and CDR2 sequences are MDHEN and SYDVKM. This CDR3 has 15 residues. Trimming left V 3 bases short and J 7 bases short, with 16 bases between. The CDR3 is CASSFLAVDQNEQFF. For the CDR3, the DNA is TGTGCCAGCAGTTTCCTAGCAGTCGACCAAAATGAGCAGTTCTTC.

This chain joins TRBV5-4 and TRBJ2-1, with no clear D. V lost 3 bases and J lost 2, with 9 bases in between. This CDR3 comprises 14 residues. Germline values: CDR1 SGHNT, CDR2 YYREEE (reference sequence). The CDR3: CASSWAGPYNEQFF. In DNA, the CDR3 is TGTGCCAGCAGCTGGGCTGGGCCCTACAATGAGCAGTTCTTC.

This rearrangement joins TRBV15 to TRBJ1-1; tentative D call: TRBD1 (5 bases). The CDR3 is 11 residues long. In germline, CDR1 is LNHNV, CDR2 YYDKDF (reference sequence). Trimming took off 5 bases at V and 7 bases at J, with 8 bases between the two ends. DNA of the CDR3: TGTGCCACCAGCGTCGACAGTGAAGCTTTCTTT. Translating gives CATSVDSEAFF.

The genes are TRBV27 and TRBJ1-4, with D unclear. V was shortened by 2 bases and J by 4 bases, with 11 bases between the two germline ends. The CDR3 spans 15 residues. Germline values: CDR1 MNHEY, CDR2 SMNVEV (reference sequence). CDR3 in amino acids: CASSLEGYGNEKLFF. Here the CDR3 DNA reads TGTGCCAGCAGTTTAGAGGGATATGGTAATGAAAAACTGTTTTTT.

CDR3 in amino acids: CASSQDFGSLNYGYTF. The CDR3 bases are TGCGCCAGCAGCCAAGATTTTGGCAGTTTAAACTATGGCTACACCTTC. The V and J genes are TRBV4-3 and TRBJ1-2; D not resolved. The germline V gene encodes CDR1 LGHNA and CDR2 YSLEER. The CDR3 runs 16 residues. V was clipped by 0 bases and J by 2 bases, with 13 bases between them.

The CDR3 sequence is CASSAGLRGGIQYF. In DNA form, the CDR3 reads TGTGCCAGCAGCGCGGGACTAAGAGGTGGGATTCAGTACTTC. V is TRBV9 and J is TRBJ2-4; 7 bases match TRBD2. Trimming took 3 bases from V and 10 from J; bases not matched to a gene: 10. This CDR3 is 14 amino acids long. Germline V gene sequence: CDR1 SGDLS, CDR2 YYNGEE. Full variable domain (rest looked up from reference TRBV9 and TRBJ2-4): DSGVTQTPKHLITATGQRVTLRCSPRSGDLSVYWYQQSLDQGLQFLIQYYNGEERAKGNILERFSAQQFPDLHSELNLSSLELGDSALYFCASSAGLRGGIQYFGAGTRLSVL.

V is TRBV6-5 and J is TRBJ2-2, with 8 positions matching TRBD1. The V and J ends lost 8 bases and 2 bases, in that order; junction bases with no gene match: 4. The length of the CDR3 is 14 residues. Germline-derived CDR1 and CDR2 are MNHEY and SVGAGI. The CDR3 sequence is CASGQGRNTGELFF. In nucleotides, the CDR3 is TGTGCCAGCGGACAGGGTCGAAACACCGGGGAGCTGTTTTTT.

The CDR3 reads CASSIRRGGTDTQYF. In DNA form, the CDR3 reads TGTGCCAGTAGTATAAGACGGGGGGGCACAGATACGCAGTATTTT. V and J are TRBV19 and TRBJ2-3; 7 nucleotides align to TRBD2. CDR1 and CDR2 (germline): LNHDA, SQIVND (reference sequence). This CDR3 has 15 amino acids. Trimming cost V 2 bases and J 1 base; bases outside gene matches: 3.

The chain recombines TRBV27 with TRBJ2-3; D gene unclear. V was cut by 2 bases and J by 1 base, with 13 bases left in between. Looked up from germline, CDR1 is MNHEY and CDR2 is SMNVEV (reference sequence). The CDR3 is 16 amino acids. DNA for the CDR3: TGTGCCAGCAGTTTAAATGGCGGCCTCGGCACAGATACGCAGTATTTT. It specifies CASSLNGGLGTDTQYF.

The chain carries TRBV7-9 and TRBJ2-7; D perhaps matches TRBD2 (5 bases). Per germline, CDR1 SEHNR and CDR2 FQNEAQ (reference sequence). Trimming shortened V by 5 bases and J by 5 bases, and 13 bases separated the two germline ends. The CDR3 spans 13 residues. The CDR3 nucleotides are TGTGCCAGCAGCCCTAAAGCGGTTAACGAGCAGTACTTC. Its translation: CASSPKAVNEQYF.

A single count supports this clone. This chain joins TRBV24-1 and TRBJ2-2; 8 positions agree with TRBD1. The CDR3 length is 17 residues. Trimming cost V 4 bases and J 7 bases; bases outside gene matches: 13. Germline CDR1 is KGHDR and CDR2 is SFDVKD. The chain's CDR3 is CATSDSWGRGHGGELFF. In DNA, the CDR3 is TGTGCCACCAGTGACTCCTGGGGCAGGGGGCACGGCGGGGAGCTGTTTTTT.

The chain is built from TRBV7-8 and TRBJ2-1, with TRBD2 identical over 7 bases. The length of the CDR3 is 13 residues. The germline V gene encodes CDR1 SGHVS and CDR2 FQNEAQ. The ends lost 8 bases at V and 0 bases at J; junction bases unmatched: 1. This CDR3 is CASRGSSYNEQFF. CDR3 bases: TGTGCCAGCCGCGGGAGCTCCTACAATGAGCAGTTCTTC.

The rearrangement links TRBV5-1 to TRBJ2-5, with TRBD2 matching over 11 bases. The CDR3 has 17 residues. Germline trimming cut 0 bases from V and 1 base from J; bases unmatched to any gene: 5. Germline CDR1 SGHRS, CDR2 YFSETQ. The CDR3 nucleotides are TGCGCCAGCAGCTTGGGTGGGACTAGCGGAGGCCAAGAGACCCAGTACTTC. Translation gives CASSLGGTSGGQETQYF. Combining the CDR3 with reference TRBV5-1 and TRBJ2-5 gives the whole variable domain KAGVTQTPRYLIKTRGQQVTLSCSPISGHRSVSWYQQTPGQGLQFLFEYFSETQRNKGNFPGRFSGRQFSNSRSEMNVSTLELGDSALYLCASSLGGTSGGQETQYFGPGTRLLVL.

This chain uses TRBV11-3 with TRBJ1-1, with 8 bases that match TRBD1. Trimming removed 5 bases from V and 3 bases from J; junction bases left unmatched: 8. The CDR3 is 15 residues long. CDR1 and CDR2 from the germline V gene are SGHNT and YENEEA. For the CDR3, the DNA is TGTGCCAGCAGCCGATCAGGGGGCGGGGACACTGAAGCTTTCTTT. It yields the protein CASSRSGGGDTEAFF.

The CDR3 DNA is TGTGCCACCAGTGTTGGGCGGGTGGATAGTTACAATGAGCAGTTCTTC. The encoded protein is CATSVGRVDSYNEQFF. The V gene is TRBV24-1, the J gene TRBJ2-1, with D possibly matching TRBD2 (5 bases). V lost 5 bases to trimming and J lost 4 bases, with 17 bases between them. The V gene's germline CDR1 is KGHDR and CDR2 SFDVKD. The CDR3 is 16 residues long.

The V gene is TRBV5-1, the J gene TRBJ2-1; possible D gene TRBD2, 5 bases. V was trimmed by 2 bases and J by 2 bases, leaving 11 bases between them. The CDR3 loop spans 15 amino acids. Germline CDR1 is SGHRS and CDR2 is YFSETQ. DNA for the CDR3: TGCGCCAGCAGCTTTTCAAGCGGCCCCTACAATGAGCAGTTCTTC. Residues: CASSFSSGPYNEQFF.

In this sample, this clone turned up a few times. The V call is TRBV28, the J call TRBJ1-2; 10 positions agree with TRBD1. The germline CDR1 and CDR2 sequences are MDHEN and SYDVKM. V shed 4 bases, J shed 2 bases, and the junction held 4 bases outside the gene matches. There are 15 residues in the CDR3. Here the CDR3 DNA reads TGTGCCAGCAGTTCTCAGACAGGGGGCAACTATGGCTACACCTTC. Its protein is CASSSQTGGNYGYTF.

The chain carries TRBV7-3 and TRBJ2-1, with TRBD1 matching over 7 bases. The V gene end was trimmed by 4 bases and the J gene end by 5 bases; junction bases not matched to a gene: 8. The CDR3 consists of 15 residues. Germline V gene data show CDR1 as SGHTA and CDR2 as FQGTGA. Here the CDR3 reads CASSSSGTVNNEQFF. CDR3 DNA sequence: TGTGCCAGCAGCTCTTCCGGGACAGTAAACAATGAGCAGTTCTTC.